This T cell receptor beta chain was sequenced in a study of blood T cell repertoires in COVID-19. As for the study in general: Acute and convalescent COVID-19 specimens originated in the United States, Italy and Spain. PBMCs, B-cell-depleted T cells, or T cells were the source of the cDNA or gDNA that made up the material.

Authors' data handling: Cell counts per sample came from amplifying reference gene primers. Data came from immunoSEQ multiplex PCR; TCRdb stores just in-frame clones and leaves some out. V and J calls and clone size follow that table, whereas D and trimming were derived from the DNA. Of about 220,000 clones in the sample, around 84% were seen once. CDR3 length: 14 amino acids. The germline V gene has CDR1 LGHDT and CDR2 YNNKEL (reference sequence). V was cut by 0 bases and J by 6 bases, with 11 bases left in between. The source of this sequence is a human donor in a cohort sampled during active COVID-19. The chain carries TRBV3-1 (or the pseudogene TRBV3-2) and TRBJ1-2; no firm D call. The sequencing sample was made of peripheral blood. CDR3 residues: CASSQDAEVNGYTF. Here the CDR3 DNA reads TGTGCCAGCAGCCAAGATGCTGAGGTAAATGGCTACACCTTC.